The clone carrying this T cell receptor (beta chain) has a count of ten or more. Its antigen is not identified. This sample is drawn from a study of early T cells in non-severe SARS-CoV-2 infection. Study-level background: Alpha and beta chains were unpaired, from unsorted whole-blood bulk RNA. Study results and caveats: There was a bias toward anti-spike CD8 responses in VDJdb matching, which missed private and CD4 specificities.

Unique molecular identifier tags were affixed to discrete cDNA molecules. TCRdb re-derived calls from the 5' RACE reads in MiXCR, one entry per CDR3 protein. The sample has some 40,000 distinct CDR3 sequences; approximately 6.1% are singletons. CDR1 and CDR2 from the germline V gene are MGHDK and SYGVNS. CDR3 length equals 13 residues. V shed 6 bases and J 4 bases; nucleotides not matched to a gene: 3. The receptor comes from an adult who was a healthcare worker with PCR-confirmed SARS-CoV-2 infection or an uninfected control (not recorded which). The chain joins TRBV25-1 to TRBJ1-5, with 7 bases fitting TRBD1. The sample consisted of whole blood, taken at baseline. The CDR3 spells CASSDRENQPQHF. The DNA for the CDR3 is TGTGCCAGCAGCGACAGGGAAAATCAGCCCCAGCATTTT.